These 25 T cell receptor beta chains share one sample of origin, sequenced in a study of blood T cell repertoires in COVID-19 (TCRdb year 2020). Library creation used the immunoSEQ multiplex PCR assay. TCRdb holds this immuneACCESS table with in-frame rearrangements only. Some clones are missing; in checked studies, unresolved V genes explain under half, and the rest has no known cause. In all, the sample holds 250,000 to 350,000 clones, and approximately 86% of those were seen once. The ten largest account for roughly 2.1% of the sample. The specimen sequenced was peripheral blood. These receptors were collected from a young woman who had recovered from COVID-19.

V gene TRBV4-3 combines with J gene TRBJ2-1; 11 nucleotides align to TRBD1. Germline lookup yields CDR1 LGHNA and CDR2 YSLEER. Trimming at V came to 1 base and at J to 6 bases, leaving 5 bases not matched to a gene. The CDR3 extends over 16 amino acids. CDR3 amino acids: CASSQGTGTGGNEQFF. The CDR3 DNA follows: TGCGCCAGCAGCCAAGGAACCGGGACAGGGGGCAATGAGCAGTTCTTC.

The CDR3: CAISGPERGGSSQYF. The CDR3 bases are TGTGCCATCAGTGGACCGGAGCGGGGGGGCTCTTCGCAGTACTTC. This sequence joins TRBV10-3 and TRBJ2-7; 10 bases map to TRBD2. The CDR3 consists of 15 residues. Germline lookup yields CDR1 ENHRY and CDR2 SYGVKD. Losses at the gene ends were 4 bases for V and 9 bases for J; bases not matched to a gene: 12.

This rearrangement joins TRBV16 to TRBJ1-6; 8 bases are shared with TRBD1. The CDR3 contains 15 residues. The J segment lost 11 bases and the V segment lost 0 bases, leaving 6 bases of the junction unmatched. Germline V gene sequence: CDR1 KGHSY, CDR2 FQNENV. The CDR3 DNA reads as TGTGCCAGCAGCCAATCTCCCCAGGGGGCCGCACCCCTCCACTTT. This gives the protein CASSQSPQGAAPLHF. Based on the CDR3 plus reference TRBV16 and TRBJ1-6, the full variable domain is GEEVAQTPKHLVRGEGQKAKLYCAPIKGHSYVFWYQQVLKNEFKFLISFQNENVFDETGMPKERFSAKCLPNSPCSLEIQATKLEDSAVYFCASSQSPQGAAPLHFGNGTRLTVT.

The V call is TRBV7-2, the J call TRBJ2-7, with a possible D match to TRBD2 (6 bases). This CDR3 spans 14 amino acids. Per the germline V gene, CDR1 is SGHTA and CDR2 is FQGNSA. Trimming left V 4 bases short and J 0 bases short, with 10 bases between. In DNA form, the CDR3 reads TGTGCCAGCAGCTACGCTAGCGTCTCCTACGAGCAGTACTTC. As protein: CASSYASVSYEQYF.

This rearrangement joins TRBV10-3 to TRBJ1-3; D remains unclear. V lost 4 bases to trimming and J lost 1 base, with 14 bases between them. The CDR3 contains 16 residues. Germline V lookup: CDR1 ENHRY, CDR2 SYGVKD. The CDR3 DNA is TGTGCCATCAGTGGGGCGGCAACGGGGTCTGGAAACACCATATATTTT. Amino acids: CAISGAATGSGNTIYF.

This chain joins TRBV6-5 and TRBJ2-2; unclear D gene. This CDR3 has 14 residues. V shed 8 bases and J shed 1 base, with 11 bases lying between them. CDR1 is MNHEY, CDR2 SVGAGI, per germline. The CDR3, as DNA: TGTGCCAGCGAGGCCCTAATGAACACCGGGGAGCTGTTTTTT. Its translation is CASEALMNTGELFF.

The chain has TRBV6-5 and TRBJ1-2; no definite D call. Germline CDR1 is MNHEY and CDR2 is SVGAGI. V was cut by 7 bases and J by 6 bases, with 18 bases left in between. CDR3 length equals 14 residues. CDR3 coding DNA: TGTGCCAGCAATCGGGGAGAGGGTATACATGGCTACACCTTC. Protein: CASNRGEGIHGYTF.

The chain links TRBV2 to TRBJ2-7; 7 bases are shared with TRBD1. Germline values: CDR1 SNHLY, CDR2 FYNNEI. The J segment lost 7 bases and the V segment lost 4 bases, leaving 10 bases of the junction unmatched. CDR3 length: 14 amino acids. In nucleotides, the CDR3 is TGTGCCAGCAGTGGACCGGGACAGTTAATAGAGCAGTACTTC. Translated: CASSGPGQLIEQYF.

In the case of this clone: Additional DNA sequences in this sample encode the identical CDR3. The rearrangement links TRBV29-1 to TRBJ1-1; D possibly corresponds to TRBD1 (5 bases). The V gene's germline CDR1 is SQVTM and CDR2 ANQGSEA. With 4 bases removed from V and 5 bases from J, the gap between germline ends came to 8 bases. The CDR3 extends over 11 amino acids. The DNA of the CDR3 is TGCAGCGTTGTCGGGGGTACTGAAGCTTTCTTT. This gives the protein CSVVGGTEAFF.

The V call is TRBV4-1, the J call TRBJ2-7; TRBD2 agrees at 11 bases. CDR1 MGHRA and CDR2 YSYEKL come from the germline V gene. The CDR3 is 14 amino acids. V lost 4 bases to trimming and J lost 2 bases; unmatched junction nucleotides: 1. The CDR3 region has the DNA TGCGCCAGCAGCCTGACTAGCGGGGCCTACGAGCAGTACTTC. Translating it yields CASSLTSGAYEQYF.

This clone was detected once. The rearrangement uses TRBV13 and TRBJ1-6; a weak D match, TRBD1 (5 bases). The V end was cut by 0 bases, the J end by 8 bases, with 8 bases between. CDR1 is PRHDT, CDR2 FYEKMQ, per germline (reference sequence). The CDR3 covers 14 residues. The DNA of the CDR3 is TGTGCCAGCAGCTTAGGGGGGGGTGATTCACCCCTCCACTTT. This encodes CASSLGGGDSPLHF.

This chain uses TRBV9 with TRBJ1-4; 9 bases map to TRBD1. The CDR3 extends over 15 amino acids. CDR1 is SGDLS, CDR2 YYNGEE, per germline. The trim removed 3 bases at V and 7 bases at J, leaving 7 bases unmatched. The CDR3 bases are TGTGCCAGCAGCGAGTGGACAGGGGAGGGTGAAAAACTGTTTTTT. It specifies CASSEWTGEGEKLFF.

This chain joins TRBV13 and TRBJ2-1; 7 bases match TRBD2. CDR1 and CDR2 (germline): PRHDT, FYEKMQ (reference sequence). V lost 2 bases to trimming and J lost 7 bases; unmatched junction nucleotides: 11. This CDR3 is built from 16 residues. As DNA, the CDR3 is TGTGCCAGCAGCTTAAAAGGCGGGAGCGGCGGGAATGAGCAGTTCTTC. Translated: CASSLKGGSGGNEQFF. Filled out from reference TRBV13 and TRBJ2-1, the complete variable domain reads AAGVIQSPRHLIKEKRETATLKCYPIPRHDTVYWYQQGPGQDPQFLISFYEKMQSDKGSIPDRFSAQQFSDYHSELNMSSLELGDSALYFCASSLKGGSGGNEQFFGPGTRLTVL.

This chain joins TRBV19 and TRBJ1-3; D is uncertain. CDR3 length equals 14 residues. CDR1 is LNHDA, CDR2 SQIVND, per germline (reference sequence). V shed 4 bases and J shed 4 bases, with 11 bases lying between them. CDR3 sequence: CASSTNYGGNTIYF. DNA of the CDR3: TGTGCCAGTAGTACCAACTACGGAGGAAACACCATATATTTT.

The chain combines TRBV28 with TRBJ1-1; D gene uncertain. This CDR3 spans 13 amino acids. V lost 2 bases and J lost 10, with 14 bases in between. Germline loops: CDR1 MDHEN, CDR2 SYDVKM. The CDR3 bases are TGTGCCAGCAGTTTAGAGGGATTGTTTCGAGCTTTCTTT. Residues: CASSLEGLFRAFF.

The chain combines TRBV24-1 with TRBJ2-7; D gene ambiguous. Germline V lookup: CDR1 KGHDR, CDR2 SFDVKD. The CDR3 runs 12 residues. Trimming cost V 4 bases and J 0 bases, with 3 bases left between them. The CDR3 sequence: CATSDSSYEQYF. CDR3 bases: TGTGCCACCAGTGACAGCTCCTACGAGCAGTACTTC.

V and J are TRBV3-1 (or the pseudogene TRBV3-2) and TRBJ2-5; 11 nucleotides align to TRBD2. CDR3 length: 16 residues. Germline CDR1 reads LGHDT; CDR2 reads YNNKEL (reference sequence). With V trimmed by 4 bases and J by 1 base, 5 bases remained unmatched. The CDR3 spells CASSPGLAGRQETQYF. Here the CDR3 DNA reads TGTGCCAGCAGCCCTGGACTAGCGGGCCGCCAAGAGACCCAGTACTTC.

CDR3 sequence (DNA): TGTGCCAGTAGTATAAAGCGGGCCTACGAGCAGTACTTC. The encoded protein is CASSIKRAYEQYF. The rearrangement joins TRBV19 to TRBJ2-7, with a weak D call TRBD2 (6 bases). The CDR3 is 13 amino acids. V lost 2 bases, J lost 2 bases, and 7 bases lay in between. Germline CDR1 reads LNHDA; CDR2 reads SQIVND (reference sequence). Combining the CDR3 with reference TRBV19 and TRBJ2-7 gives the whole variable domain DGGITQSPKYLFRKEGQNVTLSCEQNLNHDAMYWYRQDPGQGLRLIYYSQIVNDFQKGDIAEGYSVSREKKESFPLTVTSAQKNPTAFYLCASSIKRAYEQYFGPGTRLTVT.

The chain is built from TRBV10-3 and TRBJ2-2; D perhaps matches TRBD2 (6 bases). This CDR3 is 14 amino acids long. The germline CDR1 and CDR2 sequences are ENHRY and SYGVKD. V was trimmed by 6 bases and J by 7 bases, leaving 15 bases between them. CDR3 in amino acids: CAISGGTLGGELFF. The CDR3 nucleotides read TGTGCCATCAGCGGAGGGACGTTGGGCGGGGAGCTGTTTTTT.

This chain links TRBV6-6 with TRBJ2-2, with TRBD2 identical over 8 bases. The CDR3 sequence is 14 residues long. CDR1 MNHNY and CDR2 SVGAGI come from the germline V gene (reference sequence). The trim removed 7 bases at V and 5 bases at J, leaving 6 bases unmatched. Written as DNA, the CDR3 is TGTGCCAGCACCATCCGGGGGGGAACCGGGGAGCTGTTTTTT. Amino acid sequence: CASTIRGGTGELFF.

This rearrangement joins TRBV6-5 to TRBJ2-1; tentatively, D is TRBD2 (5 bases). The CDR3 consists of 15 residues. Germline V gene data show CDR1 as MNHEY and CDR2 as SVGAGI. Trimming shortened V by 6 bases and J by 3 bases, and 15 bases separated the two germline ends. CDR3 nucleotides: TGTGCCAGCAGCTTAGCGCGAGGCGTCTACAATGAGCAGTTCTTC. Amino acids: CASSLARGVYNEQFF.

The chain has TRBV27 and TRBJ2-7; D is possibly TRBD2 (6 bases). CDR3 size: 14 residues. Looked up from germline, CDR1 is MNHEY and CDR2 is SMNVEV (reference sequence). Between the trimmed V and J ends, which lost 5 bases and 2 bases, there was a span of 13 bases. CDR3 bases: TGTGCCAGCAGTCACCGGGACTCACCCTACGAGCAGTACTTC. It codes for CASSHRDSPYEQYF.

The CDR3 region is CASSLEQLANEKLFF. The CDR3 nucleotides read TGTGCCAGCAGTTTGGAACAGTTGGCTAATGAAAAACTGTTTTTT. The chain joins TRBV28 to TRBJ1-4, with D unresolved. This CDR3 is 15 amino acids long. V shed 3 bases and J shed 3 bases, with 11 bases lying between them. Germline V gene lookup returns CDR1 MDHEN and CDR2 SYDVKM. The full variable domain, rest sourced from reference TRBV28 and TRBJ1-4, is DVKVTQSSRYLVKRTGEKVFLECVQDMDHENMFWYRQDPGLGLRLIYFSYDVKMKEKGDIPEGYSVSREKKERFSLILESASTNQTSMYLCASSLEQLANEKLFFGSGTQLSVL.

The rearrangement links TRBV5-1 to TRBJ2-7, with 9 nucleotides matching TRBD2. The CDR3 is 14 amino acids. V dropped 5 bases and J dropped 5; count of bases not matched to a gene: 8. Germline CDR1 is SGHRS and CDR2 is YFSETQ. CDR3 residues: CASRGTSFAHEQYF. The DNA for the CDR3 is TGCGCCAGCAGGGGGACTAGCTTTGCCCACGAGCAGTACTTC.

Here the CDR3 DNA reads TGTGCCATCGGTCAGGATGGTCGCATTCAGTACTTC. Translation: CAIGQDGRIQYF. V gene TRBV10-3 combines with J gene TRBJ2-4, with no clear D. This CDR3 spans 12 amino acids. Germline V lookup: CDR1 ENHRY, CDR2 SYGVKD. V shed 8 bases and J shed 9 bases, with 14 bases lying between them.